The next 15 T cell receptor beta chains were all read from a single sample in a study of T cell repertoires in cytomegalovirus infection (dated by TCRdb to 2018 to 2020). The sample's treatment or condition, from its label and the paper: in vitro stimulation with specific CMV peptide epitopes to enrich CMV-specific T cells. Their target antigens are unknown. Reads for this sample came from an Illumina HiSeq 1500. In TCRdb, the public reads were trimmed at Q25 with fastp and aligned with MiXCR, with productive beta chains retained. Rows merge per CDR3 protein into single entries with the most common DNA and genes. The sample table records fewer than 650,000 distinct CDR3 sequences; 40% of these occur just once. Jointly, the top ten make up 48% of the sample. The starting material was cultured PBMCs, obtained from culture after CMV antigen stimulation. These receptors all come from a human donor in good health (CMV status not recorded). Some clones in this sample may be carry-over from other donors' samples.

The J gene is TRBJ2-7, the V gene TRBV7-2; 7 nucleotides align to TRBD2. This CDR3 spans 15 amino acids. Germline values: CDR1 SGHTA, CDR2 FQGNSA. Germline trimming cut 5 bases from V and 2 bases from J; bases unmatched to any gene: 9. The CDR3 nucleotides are TGTGCCAGCAGCCGGACGAGCGGGGAGACCTACGAGCAGTACTTC. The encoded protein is CASSRTSGETYEQYF. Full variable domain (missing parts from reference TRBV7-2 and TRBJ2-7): GAGVSQSPSNKVTEKGKDVELRCDPISGHTALYWYRQSLGQGLEFLIYFQGNSAPDKSGLPSDRFSAERTGGSVSTLTIQRTQQEDSAVYLCASSRTSGETYEQYFGPGTRLTVT.

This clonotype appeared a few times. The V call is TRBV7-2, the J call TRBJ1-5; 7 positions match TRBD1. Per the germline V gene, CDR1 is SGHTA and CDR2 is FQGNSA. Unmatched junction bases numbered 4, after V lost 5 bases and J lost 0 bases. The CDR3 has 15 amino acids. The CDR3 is CASSPQGHSNQPQHF. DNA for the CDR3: TGTGCCAGCAGCCCACAGGGGCATAGCAATCAGCCCCAGCATTTT.

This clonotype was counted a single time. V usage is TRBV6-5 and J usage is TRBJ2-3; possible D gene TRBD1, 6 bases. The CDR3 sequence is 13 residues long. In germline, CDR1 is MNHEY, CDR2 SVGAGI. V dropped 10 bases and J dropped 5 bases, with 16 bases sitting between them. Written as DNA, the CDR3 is TGTGCCACTCACCCTCCAGGGGTAGATACGCAGTATTTT. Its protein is CATHPPGVDTQYF.

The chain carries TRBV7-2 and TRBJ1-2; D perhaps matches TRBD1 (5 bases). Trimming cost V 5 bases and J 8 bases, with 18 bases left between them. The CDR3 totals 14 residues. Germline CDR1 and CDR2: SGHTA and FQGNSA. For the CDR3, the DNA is TGTGCCAGCAGCCCAGGTGCAGGGACTCTCGGCTACACCTTC. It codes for CASSPGAGTLGYTF. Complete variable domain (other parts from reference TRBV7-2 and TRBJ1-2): GAGVSQSPSNKVTEKGKDVELRCDPISGHTALYWYRQSLGQGLEFLIYFQGNSAPDKSGLPSDRFSAERTGGSVSTLTIQRTQQEDSAVYLCASSPGAGTLGYTFGSGTRLTVV.

CDR3 DNA: TGCAGTGTTACAGCGTCACGTCCGGATAGCACAGATACGCAGTATTTT. Amino acid sequence: CSVTASRPDSTDTQYF. The rearrangement uses TRBV20-1 and TRBJ2-3; no clear D gene. Looked up from germline, CDR1 is DFQATT and CDR2 is SNEGSKA (reference sequence). CDR3 length: 16 residues. V lost 7 bases to trimming and J lost 0 bases, with 20 bases between them.

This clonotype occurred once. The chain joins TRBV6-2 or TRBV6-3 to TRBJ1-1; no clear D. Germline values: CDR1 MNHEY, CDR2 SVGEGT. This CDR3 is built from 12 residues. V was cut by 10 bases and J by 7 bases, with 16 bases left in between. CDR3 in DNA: TGTGCCAACATTCAACCCCCCGGTGAAGCTTTCTTT. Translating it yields CANIQPPGEAFF.

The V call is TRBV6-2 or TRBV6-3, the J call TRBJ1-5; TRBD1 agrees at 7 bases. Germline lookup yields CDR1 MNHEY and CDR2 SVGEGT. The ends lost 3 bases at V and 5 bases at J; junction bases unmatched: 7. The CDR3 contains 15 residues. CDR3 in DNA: TGTGCCAGCAGTTATCCGGACAGGTGGGATCAGCCCCAGCATTTT. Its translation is CASSYPDRWDQPQHF.

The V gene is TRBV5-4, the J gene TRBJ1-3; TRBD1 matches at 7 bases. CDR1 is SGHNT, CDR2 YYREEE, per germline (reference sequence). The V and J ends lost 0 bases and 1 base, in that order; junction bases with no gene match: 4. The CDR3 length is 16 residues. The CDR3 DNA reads TGTGCCAGCAGCTTGGTTACAGGGGATTCTGGAAACACCATATATTTT. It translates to CASSLVTGDSGNTIYF. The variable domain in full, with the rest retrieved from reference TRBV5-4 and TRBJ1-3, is ETGVTQSPTHLIKTRGQQVTLRCSSQSGHNTVSWYQQALGQGPQFIFQYYREEENGRGNFPPRFSGLQFPNYSSELNVNALELDDSALYLCASSLVTGDSGNTIYFGEGSWLTVV.

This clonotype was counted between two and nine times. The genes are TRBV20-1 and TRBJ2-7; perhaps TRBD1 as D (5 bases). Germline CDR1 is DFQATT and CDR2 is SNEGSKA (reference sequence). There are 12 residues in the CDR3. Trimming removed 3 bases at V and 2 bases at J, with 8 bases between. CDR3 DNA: TGCAGTGCTAGCCCCAGGGCCTACGAGCAGTACTTC. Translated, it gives CSASPRAYEQYF.

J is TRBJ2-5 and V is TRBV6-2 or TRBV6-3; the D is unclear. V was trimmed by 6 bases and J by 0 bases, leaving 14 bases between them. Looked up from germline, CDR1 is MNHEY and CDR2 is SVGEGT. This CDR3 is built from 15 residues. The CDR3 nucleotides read TGTGCCAGCAGGGCCCACTCAAGATACCAAGAGACCCAGTACTTC. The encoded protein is CASRAHSRYQETQYF.

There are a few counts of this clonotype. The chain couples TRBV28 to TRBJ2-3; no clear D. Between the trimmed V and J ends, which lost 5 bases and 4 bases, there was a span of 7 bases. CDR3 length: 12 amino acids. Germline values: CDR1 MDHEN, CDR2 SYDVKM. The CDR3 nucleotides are TGTGCCAGCAGTGGATACTCAGATACGCAGTATTTT. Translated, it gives CASSGYSDTQYF.

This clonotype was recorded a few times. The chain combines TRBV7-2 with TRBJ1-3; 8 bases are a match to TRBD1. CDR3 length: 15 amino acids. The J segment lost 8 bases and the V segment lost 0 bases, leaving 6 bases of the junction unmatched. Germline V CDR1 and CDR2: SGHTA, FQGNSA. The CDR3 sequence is CASSLAGRGRYTIYF. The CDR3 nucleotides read TGTGCCAGCAGCTTAGCAGGCAGGGGGCGATACACCATATATTTT.

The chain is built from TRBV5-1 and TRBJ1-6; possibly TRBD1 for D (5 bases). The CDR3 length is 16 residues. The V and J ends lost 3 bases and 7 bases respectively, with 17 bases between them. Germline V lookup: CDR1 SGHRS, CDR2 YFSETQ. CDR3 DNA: TGCGCCAGCAGCTGGGGCGGTGAAGGCAAGAATTCACCCCTCCACTTT. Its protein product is CASSWGGEGKNSPLHF. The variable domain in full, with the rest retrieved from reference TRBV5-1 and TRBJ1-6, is KAGVTQTPRYLIKTRGQQVTLSCSPISGHRSVSWYQQTPGQGLQFLFEYFSETQRNKGNFPGRFSGRQFSNSRSEMNVSTLELGDSALYLCASSWGGEGKNSPLHFGNGTRLTVT.

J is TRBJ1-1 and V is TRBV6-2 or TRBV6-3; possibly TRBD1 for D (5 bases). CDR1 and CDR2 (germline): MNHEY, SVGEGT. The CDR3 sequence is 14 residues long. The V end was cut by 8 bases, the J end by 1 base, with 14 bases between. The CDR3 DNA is TGTGCCAGCGGTGGGGGTTGGCAGAACACTGAAGCTTTCTTT. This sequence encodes CASGGGWQNTEAFF.

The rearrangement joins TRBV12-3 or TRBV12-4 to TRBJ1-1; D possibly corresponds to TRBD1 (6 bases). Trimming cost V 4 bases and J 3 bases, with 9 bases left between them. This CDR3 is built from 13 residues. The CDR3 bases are TGTGCCAGCAGTTCAGCAGGGGACACTGAAGCTTTCTTT. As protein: CASSSAGDTEAFF.